This T cell receptor beta chain was sequenced in a study of cytomegalovirus exposure and HLA in healthy donors. Findings of the study overall: In a later analysis, parvovirus B19, influenza, CMV and Epstein-Barr virus appeared linked to several top co-occurrence clusters.

PCR involved 60 Vbeta and 13 Jbeta primers. Sequencing was performed with immunoSEQ multiplex PCR; in TCRdb, only in-frame clones are kept and a portion is missing. The repertoire holds roughly 60,000 clones, roughly 77% seen once, with roughly 3.3% in the top ten. The CDR3 runs to 12 residues. Germline lookup yields CDR1 SQVTM and CDR2 ANQGSEA. Trimming pared 3 bases from V and 5 bases from J, leaving 10 bases between. On this clone: What it recognizes is unknown.

The chain employs TRBV29-1 and TRBJ2-5; maybe TRBD1 (6 bases). The specimen sequenced was PBMCs. The sequence came from a woman aged 40 to 50 in good health and CMV-seropositive. CDR3 DNA sequence: TGCAGCGTTGACCAGAGGGGGGAGACCCAGTACTTC. The encoded protein is CSVDQRGETQYF.